This TCR beta chain was documented in a study of cytomegalovirus exposure and HLA in healthy donors. The PCR contained 60 Vbeta and 13 Jbeta primers. Clones were read by immunoSEQ multiplex PCR, and TCRdb kept only the in-frame ones, dropping some. The sample shows 150,000 to 200,000 clones, about 65% of them seen only once. With regard to this clone: As yet, its antigen is unknown.

The germline V and J ends were trimmed by 1 base and 0 bases, with 5 bases remaining between them. CDR3 size: 15 residues. Germline V CDR1 and CDR2: SGHTS, YDEGEE. Notes on the study in general: Diagnosis of cytomegalovirus status made by the classifier reportedly showed high specificity and sensitivity.

The receptor comes from a girl aged 10 to 17 in good health and CMV-seronegative. The chain uses TRBV5-8 and TRBJ2-6; no clear D gene. Sequencing input: PBMCs. CDR3 region: CASSLRSSGANVLTF. In nucleotides, the CDR3 is TGTGCCAGCAGCTTGAGGAGCTCTGGGGCCAACGTCCTGACTTTC.